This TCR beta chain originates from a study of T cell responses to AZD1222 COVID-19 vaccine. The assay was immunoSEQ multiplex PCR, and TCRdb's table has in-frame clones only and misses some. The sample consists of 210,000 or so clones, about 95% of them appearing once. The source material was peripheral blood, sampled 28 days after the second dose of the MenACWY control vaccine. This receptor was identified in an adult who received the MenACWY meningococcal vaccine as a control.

CDR3 nucleotides: TGTGCCAGCAGTTTAGTGTACAATGAGCAGTTCTTC. This gives the protein CASSLVYNEQFF. This chain uses TRBV28 with TRBJ2-1, with D hard to call. With 2 bases removed from V and 4 bases from J, the gap between germline ends came to 3 bases. The germline V gene encodes CDR1 MDHEN and CDR2 SYDVKM. This CDR3 comprises 12 residues.